These 32 T cell receptor beta chains originate from one sample sequenced in a study of OX40 agonist ivuxolimab in advanced cancers. Profiled with immunoSEQ multiplex PCR; TCRdb holds only in-frame clones, not every one. The sample yields approximately 90,000 clones, around nine tenths seen once. Here the sequenced sample was CD4+ or CD8+ T cells sorted from blood, taken in a trial of the OX40 agonist ivuxolimab. The source is an adult with an advanced solid tumor such as melanoma, head and neck, liver or kidney cancer.

V usage is TRBV30 and J usage is TRBJ1-5, with 9 bases identical to TRBD1. Germline V gene data show CDR1 as GTSNPN and CDR2 as SVGIG (reference sequence). The V gene end was trimmed by 0 bases and the J gene end by 2 bases; junction bases not matched to a gene: 2. The CDR3 is made up of 15 amino acids. The CDR3 spells CAWSVQGAGNQPQHF. The CDR3 nucleotides are TGTGCCTGGAGTGTACAGGGGGCTGGCAATCAGCCCCAGCATTTT.

CDR3 in DNA: TGTGCCACCATCCTTACTAACACTGAAGCTTTCTTT. This sequence encodes CATILTNTEAFF. The rearrangement links TRBV6-1 to TRBJ1-1; D is undetermined. This CDR3 contains 12 residues. V lost 10 bases and J 2 bases, leaving 11 bases between the germline ends. Germline V gene lookup returns CDR1 MNHNS and CDR2 SASEGT.

V usage is TRBV7-2 and J usage is TRBJ1-1, with a weak D call TRBD1 (5 bases). The germline V and J ends were trimmed by 3 bases and 11 bases, with 22 bases remaining between them. Germline-derived CDR1 and CDR2 are SGHTA and FQGNSA. This CDR3 is 15 amino acids long. Here the CDR3 DNA reads TGTGCCAGCAGCTTTCCCGAGCAGGGTGTTTTAGGGGCTTTCTTT. Protein sequence: CASSFPEQGVLGAFF.

The count of this clone is one. CDR3: CSVEKGNYGYTF. The DNA of the CDR3 is TGCAGCGTTGAGAAGGGGAACTATGGCTACACCTTC. The chain has TRBV29-1 and TRBJ1-2; D might be TRBD1 (5 bases). V shed 3 bases and J shed 2 bases, with 7 bases lying between them. The CDR3 totals 12 residues. The V gene's germline CDR1 is SQVTM and CDR2 ANQGSEA.

The chain couples TRBV25-1 to TRBJ2-5; weak D call: TRBD1 (6 bases). Germline V gene lookup returns CDR1 MGHDK and CDR2 SYGVNS. V was trimmed by 2 bases and J by 5 bases, leaving 12 bases between them. The CDR3 is made up of 14 amino acids. The CDR3 spells CASSEPPGDETQYF. In DNA, the CDR3 is TGTGCCAGCAGTGAACCCCCAGGGGATGAGACCCAGTACTTC.

The V call is TRBV10-3, the J call TRBJ1-5; 11 nucleotides align to TRBD1. Germline V CDR1 and CDR2: ENHRY, SYGVKD. The ends lost 6 bases at V and 9 bases at J; junction bases unmatched: 7. This CDR3 has 14 amino acids. The CDR3 region is CAIRMGQGDWPQHF. The CDR3 DNA is TGTGCCATCAGAATGGGACAGGGGGATTGGCCCCAGCATTTT.

V is TRBV7-8 and J is TRBJ1-3; D is ambiguous. Trimming cost V 1 base and J 0 bases, with 16 bases left between them. The CDR3 is made up of 18 amino acids. From germline, CDR1 is SGHVS and CDR2 FQNEAQ. The CDR3 here is CASSLEDAGSSSGNTIYF. As DNA, the CDR3 is TGTGCCAGCAGCTTAGAGGATGCAGGCTCCAGCTCTGGAAACACCATATATTTT.

The chain carries TRBV11-2 and TRBJ2-7; 10 bases fit TRBD2. Germline assignment: CDR1 SGHAT and CDR2 FQNNGV. The CDR3 runs to 14 residues. V lost 1 base and J lost 3; bases outside the gene matches: 0. The chain's CDR3 is CASSLASGGYEQYF. The CDR3 DNA reads as TGTGCCAGCAGCTTAGCTAGCGGGGGCTACGAGCAGTACTTC.

This clone is a singleton in its sample. The chain is built from TRBV6-5 and TRBJ2-3; 11 positions agree with TRBD2. The V gene end was trimmed by 6 bases and the J gene end by 11 bases; junction bases not matched to a gene: 7. CDR3 length: 13 amino acids. Germline CDR1 is MNHEY and CDR2 is SVGAGI. CDR3 amino acids: CASSYRTSGLQYF. As DNA, the CDR3 is TGTGCCAGCAGCTACCGGACTAGCGGGTTGCAGTATTTT.

The chain employs TRBV19 and TRBJ2-3; D might be TRBD1 (5 bases). This CDR3 is 15 amino acids long. Germline CDR1 LNHDA, CDR2 SQIVND (reference sequence). V lost 5 bases and J 4 bases, leaving 16 bases between the germline ends. DNA of the CDR3: TGTGCCAGTAGTCTGACTGCAGGGCCCCCAGATACGCAGTATTTT. This gives the protein CASSLTAGPPDTQYF. The full variable domain, in which reference TRBV19 and TRBJ2-3 provide the parts outside the CDR3, is DGGITQSPKYLFRKEGQNVTLSCEQNLNHDAMYWYRQDPGQGLRLIYYSQIVNDFQKGDIAEGYSVSREKKESFPLTVTSAQKNPTAFYLCASSLTAGPPDTQYFGPGTRLTVL.

This clone occurred once. V and J are TRBV25-1 and TRBJ2-5; 10 bases are shared with TRBD2. Trimming cost V 2 bases and J 5 bases; bases outside gene matches: 11. Germline V CDR1 and CDR2: MGHDK, SYGVNS. The CDR3 covers 17 residues. CDR3 sequence reads: CASSEGGTLAGRETQYF. CDR3 sequence (DNA): TGTGCCAGCAGTGAAGGAGGAACACTAGCGGGGAGGGAGACCCAGTACTTC.

This chain joins TRBV5-1 and TRBJ1-2; TRBD1 matches at 10 bases. This CDR3 contains 17 residues. V lost 5 bases, J lost 4 bases, and 14 bases stayed unmatched. The germline CDR1 and CDR2 sequences are SGHRS and YFSETQ. Written as DNA, the CDR3 is TGCGCCAGCAGATCCGGGAGTGGGACAGGGGAGGCCTATGGCTACACCTTC. Its protein product is CASRSGSGTGEAYGYTF.

This clone was picked up a small number of times. The chain employs TRBV7-9 and TRBJ1-1, with D tentatively TRBD1 (6 bases). The CDR3 length is 14 residues. Per germline, CDR1 SEHNR and CDR2 FQNEAQ (reference sequence). V was shortened by 5 bases and J by 3 bases, with 13 bases between the two germline ends. CDR3 coding DNA: TGTGCCAGCAGCGTACAGGGTTTGGACACTGAAGCTTTCTTT. It specifies CASSVQGLDTEAFF.

The chain employs TRBV6-1 and TRBJ1-2; 7 nucleotides agree with TRBD1. The CDR3 covers 12 residues. Germline V gene lookup returns CDR1 MNHNS and CDR2 SASEGT. J gave up 4 bases and V 6 bases, and 2 bases lay outside the gene matches. CDR3 loop: CASRGQPYGYTF. CDR3 DNA: TGTGCCAGCAGGGGACAGCCCTATGGCTACACCTTC.

The gene calls are TRBV6-6 and TRBJ1-2; D is possibly TRBD1 (5 bases). Trimming stripped 10 bases from V and 2 bases from J, with 8 bases between. Germline CDR1 and CDR2: MNHNY and SVGAGI (reference sequence). The CDR3 has 11 residues. The CDR3 nucleotides read TGTGCCATTGGGGGGAACTATGGCTACACCTTC. Encoded protein: CAIGGNYGYTF.

This rearrangement joins TRBV5-1 to TRBJ1-2; D is unclear. Germline V lookup: CDR1 SGHRS, CDR2 YFSETQ. The CDR3 consists of 19 residues. Trimming left V 0 bases short and J 0 bases short, with 21 bases between. The CDR3 spells CASSLGVGPPWNPNYGYTF. The CDR3 nucleotides are TGCGCCAGCAGCTTGGGGGTCGGACCTCCATGGAACCCTAACTATGGCTACACCTTC.

The CDR3 reads CASSFQSGGGGANVLTF. The CDR3 nucleotides are TGCGCCAGCAGCTTCCAATCGGGCGGTGGAGGGGCCAACGTCCTGACTTTC. The rearrangement links TRBV5-1 to TRBJ2-6; D remains unclear. This CDR3 has 17 residues. The germline V and J ends were trimmed by 2 bases and 4 bases, with 16 bases remaining between them. Germline V CDR1 and CDR2: SGHRS, YFSETQ.

The chain links TRBV9 to TRBJ1-4; D not certain. V dropped 0 bases and J dropped 3 bases, with 12 bases sitting between them. CDR3 length: 16 amino acids. Per the germline V gene, CDR1 is SGDLS and CDR2 is YYNGEE. The CDR3 DNA follows: TGTGCCAGCAGCGTAGGAGAGGAGTCGGCTAATGAAAAACTGTTTTTT. Its protein product is CASSVGEESANEKLFF.

The rearrangement uses TRBV11-3 and TRBJ2-1; 8 nucleotides line up with TRBD2. V trimming: 1 base; J trimming: 6 bases; junction bases outside the gene matches: 5. Germline CDR1 is SGHNT and CDR2 is YENEEA. This CDR3 has 15 residues. CDR3 protein: CASSLGGLEGNEQFF. CDR3 bases: TGTGCCAGCAGCTTAGGGGGACTAGAGGGCAATGAGCAGTTCTTC.

The rearrangement links TRBV6-4 to TRBJ2-3, with no clear D. The CDR3 length is 12 residues. The germline V and J ends were trimmed by 2 bases and 6 bases, with 6 bases remaining between them. Looked up from germline, CDR1 is MRHNA and CDR2 is SNTAGT. CDR3 loop: CASSDHGDTQYF. CDR3 in DNA: TGTGCCAGCAGTGACCACGGGGATACGCAGTATTTT.

This clone was detected once. The chain joins TRBV19 to TRBJ2-1; 9 bases align to TRBD2. Losses at the gene ends were 3 bases for V and 0 bases for J; bases not matched to a gene: 15. The germline CDR1 and CDR2 sequences are LNHDA and SQIVND (reference sequence). The CDR3 is 20 residues long. Here the CDR3 DNA reads TGTGCCAGTAGTATCCTCGTGGGCACTAGCGGGCCGAGCTCCTACAATGAGCAGTTCTTC. The encoded protein is CASSILVGTSGPSSYNEQFF.

This clone appeared a few times. V and J are TRBV19 and TRBJ1-6; TRBD1 agrees at 7 bases. This CDR3 region has 12 residues. With 5 bases clipped from V and 10 bases from J, the junction kept 2 bases outside the gene matches. Looked up from germline, CDR1 is LNHDA and CDR2 is SQIVND (reference sequence). The CDR3 region is CASSDRESPLHF. The CDR3 DNA reads as TGTGCCAGTAGTGACAGGGAGTCACCCCTCCACTTT. The full variable domain, in which reference TRBV19 and TRBJ1-6 provide the parts outside the CDR3, is DGGITQSPKYLFRKEGQNVTLSCEQNLNHDAMYWYRQDPGQGLRLIYYSQIVNDFQKGDIAEGYSVSREKKESFPLTVTSAQKNPTAFYLCASSDRESPLHFGNGTRLTVT.

V and J are TRBV7-2 and TRBJ1-6, with no clear D. The CDR3 length is 14 residues. Deletions cut 7 bases from V and 6 bases from J, with 13 bases between. Germline lookup yields CDR1 SGHTA and CDR2 FQGNSA. CDR3 nucleotide sequence: TGTGCCAGCACCCGGGCGGAGGTTAATTCACCCCTCCACTTT. Its translation: CASTRAEVNSPLHF.

The rearrangement links TRBV14 to TRBJ1-2; D possibly corresponds to TRBD1 (5 bases). Germline loops: CDR1 SGHDN, CDR2 FVKESK. The CDR3 has 16 residues. Between the trimmed V and J ends, which lost 0 bases and 5 bases, there was a span of 16 bases. The CDR3 DNA reads as TGTGCCAGCAGCCAAGAAAACAGGCAAAATGCGTATGGCTACACCTTC. It specifies CASSQENRQNAYGYTF.

The chain uses TRBV5-1 and TRBJ1-2; D possibly corresponds to TRBD1 (5 bases). V was trimmed by 1 base and J by 4 bases, leaving 20 bases between them. CDR3 length equals 17 residues. Germline loops: CDR1 SGHRS, CDR2 YFSETQ. The CDR3 bases are TGCGCCAGCAGCTTGTTGGGGGGAAAAAGAGGAAGCTATGGCTACACCTTC. It encodes CASSLLGGKRGSYGYTF.

This chain uses TRBV10-1 with TRBJ2-3; 7 nucleotides align to TRBD2. This CDR3 is built from 18 residues. CDR1 WNHNN and CDR2 SYGVQD come from the germline V gene (reference sequence). J was trimmed by 2 bases and V by 2 bases; bases with no gene match: 13. The CDR3 nucleotides read TGCGCCAGCAGTGAGACCACGGGGACTACCTCAACCACAGATACGCAGTATTTT. Translation: CASSETTGTTSTTDTQYF.

This chain connects TRBV5-1 to TRBJ1-2; 9 bases line up with TRBD1. The CDR3 totals 15 residues. V dropped 4 bases and J dropped 4; count of bases not matched to a gene: 8. Germline V gene sequence: CDR1 SGHRS, CDR2 YFSETQ. CDR3 sequence: CASSPRTGATYGYTF. The CDR3 DNA sequence: TGCGCCAGCAGCCCCAGGACAGGGGCTACCTATGGCTACACCTTC.

This sequence joins TRBV25-1 and TRBJ1-1; 9 bases map to TRBD1. The CDR3 extends over 16 amino acids. V lost 4 bases, J lost 4 bases, and 10 bases stayed unmatched. Germline V gives CDR1 MGHDK, CDR2 SYGVNS. The CDR3 region has the DNA TGTGCCAGCAGTGGGGGGACAGGGAAGGGGAGCACTGAAGCTTTCTTT. Translation: CASSGGTGKGSTEAFF.

J is TRBJ2-1 and V is TRBV30; perhaps TRBD1 as D (6 bases). Trimming shortened V by 3 bases and J by 9 bases, and 12 bases separated the two germline ends. The CDR3 spans 12 residues. Looked up from germline, CDR1 is GTSNPN and CDR2 is SVGIG (reference sequence). The CDR3 is CAWSWGRPEQFF. The CDR3 bases are TGTGCCTGGAGCTGGGGGCGCCCTGAGCAGTTCTTC.

The chain joins TRBV27 to TRBJ1-6, with TRBD1 as a possible D gene (6 bases). Germline V lookup: CDR1 MNHEY, CDR2 SMNVEV (reference sequence). V was cut by 10 bases and J by 2 bases, with 15 bases left in between. This CDR3 has 15 residues. The CDR3 DNA sequence: TGTGCCACCCAGAGGGGGGGCACCTATAATTCACCCCTCCACTTT. As protein: CATQRGGTYNSPLHF.

V usage is TRBV15 and J usage is TRBJ2-5, with D possibly TRBD2 on 5 matching bases. This CDR3 region has 14 residues. The V end lost 1 base, the J end lost 0 bases, and 6 bases lay between the germline ends. CDR1 and CDR2 from the germline V gene are LNHNV and YYDKDF (reference sequence). CDR3 protein: CATSRAGNQETQYF. The DNA of the CDR3 is TGTGCCACCAGCAGAGCGGGAAACCAAGAGACCCAGTACTTC. The whole variable domain, filled in from reference TRBV15 and TRBJ2-5, reads DAMVIQNPRYQVTQFGKPVTLSCSQTLNHNVMYWYQQKSSQAPKLLFHYYDKDFNNEADTPDNFQSRRPNTSFCFLDIRSPGLGDTAMYLCATSRAGNQETQYFGPGTRLLVL.

This clone was seen a few times. This chain joins TRBV6-6 and TRBJ1-2; TRBD1 is a possible D gene (6 bases). This CDR3 region has 13 residues. Trimming removed 6 bases at V and 5 bases at J, with 13 bases between. Germline V CDR1 and CDR2: MNHNY, SVGAGI (reference sequence). CDR3 DNA: TGTGCCAGCAGGCTAACAGGGCTTTATGGCTACACCTTC. Its translation is CASRLTGLYGYTF.